The T cell receptor (beta chain) described here comes from a study of blood T cell repertoires in COVID-19. Study-wide background: Italy, Spain and the United States were the sources of the convalescent and acute COVID-19 samples. PBMCs, B-cell-depleted T cells, or T cells were the source of the cDNA or gDNA that made up the material.

This CDR3 has 17 residues. The V segment lost 4 bases and the J segment 5 bases; nucleotides outside the gene matches: 12. Germline assignment: CDR1 MGHRA and CDR2 YSYEKL. In the original analysis: The authors estimated nucleated cell counts from reference gene primer amplification. The table came from immunoSEQ multiplex PCR; TCRdb's copy has only in-frame clones and leaves some out. That table supplies the V and J calls and clone size; D and trimming were determined from the DNA. The sample lists 66,000 or so clones; 86% were seen once. Sequencing was performed on peripheral blood. J is TRBJ2-3 and V is TRBV4-1; TRBD2 aligns across 10 bases. The receptor's source is a man in his fifties or sixties with active COVID-19. The CDR3 DNA is TGCGCCAGCAGCCGGTTTGTAGCGGGAGGAAACGTAGATACGCAGTATTTT. This gives the protein CASSRFVAGGNVDTQYF.